Given below is one T cell receptor beta chain in context. It lacks a known antigen. No base-level quality is on record; no much larger clone is a single base apart. The sample originates from a study of shared clonotypes between healthy human individuals (dated by TCRdb to the early 2020s). The study in broad terms: The cohort comprised two women and three men aged 18 to 49 years. For each donor, CD4 naive and CD4 memory were each given three plates, CD8 naive was given two plates, and CD8 memory was given one plate. To increase sequencing depth and limit assay-specific biases, TCR repertoire library preparation and sequencing were carried out by different laboratories using diverse techniques. To estimate repertoire size and how much clonotypes are shared between individuals, the study performed deep sequencing of blood TCR repertoires from roughly five healthy adults. Per donor, leukapheresis produced somewhere between about 0.8 and 9 billion PBMCs.

Using the deep immunoSEQ assay, TCR CDR3 regions were amplified from genomic DNA by multiplex PCR. For each cell subset, the extracted genomic DNA was distributed evenly across all wells of several immunoSEQ 96-well plates, and each plate served as one replicate. For sorted subsets, each replicate PCR was loaded with roughly 190 ng genomic DNA, equivalent to some 27,000 T cell genomes. Purified libraries were measured with a Qubit 3.0 fluorometer, size-checked on a Bioanalyzer 2100, and measured again with the KAPA Library Quantification kit. Every immunoSEQ 96-well plate was sequenced on a separate single-read 150-cycle Illumina NextSeq 550 flow cell. In the source study's methods: Because only junctional sequences without quality scores were contained in the immunoSEQ output, filtering matching that applied to full-length reads could not be performed. Sequences were annotated with PyIR, a Python wrapper for IgBLAST v1.9, and V/J genes and CDR3 were assigned using IMGT germline references. Reads were removed for weak V/J assignments (E-value above 1e-6), missing CDR3, stop codons, out-of-frame junctions, or ambiguous translated residues. V3J clonotypes were defined as sequences sharing an identical inferred V gene, J gene, and CDR3 amino acid sequence. The percentage overlap between two repertoires was calculated by dividing the number of shared unique clonotypes by the size of the smaller repertoire. Richness of each repertoire was evaluated using RTK rarefaction, the Chao1 estimator, and Recon v2.1 estimates of unobserved clonotypes. Generation probabilities were computed with OLGA for all TCRbeta clonotypes obtained by the gDNA method from several donors. The source is immuneACCESS, and TCRdb retained only in-frame sequences with V and J called. Part of the clones is not carried over; for the studies checked, unresolved V genes explain less than half of this, and the remainder is unexplained. V and J calls and clone size are given by that table; D and trimming were obtained from the DNA. The sample has about 2 million clones on record, about 95% of them singletons. 0.85% to 1.2% of the sample lies in the top ten.

CDR1 GTSNPN and CDR2 SVGIG are derived from the germline V gene (reference sequence). After removal of 5 bases from V and 4 bases from J, the junction retains 6 bases not matched to a gene. The CDR3 spans 14 residues, from the cysteine through the phenylalanine. This entry keeps only the CDR3 DNA: 42 bases, framed from base 1. Overall study outcomes, separate from this receptor: Compared with non-shared clonotypes, clonotypes shared by all four sorted-subset donors had higher generation probabilities. Based on pairwise subsampling, the degree of clonotype sharing among donors was expected to be affected by sequencing depth. Rarefaction of sorted-subset datasets indicated incomplete sequencing despite the large sequencing depth. Only blood was sampled, and tissue TCR repertoires likely differ from those in blood. The small number of donors limited the genetic and exposure-history diversity represented. Naive subsets generally had larger estimated clonotype richness than memory subsets. Sharing across a handful of donors was observed for roughly 5% of naive CD4, over 3% of naive CD8, 2% to 2.5% of memory CD4, and roughly 0.4% of memory CD8 clonotypes.

For the CD8 naive samples, CD45RO-negative cells were positively selected for CCR7, yielding a CD45RA+CCR7+ population from which TemRA cells were excluded. The donors were healthy, HIV-negative adults who had no recently reported acute infections or vaccinations. All donors were Caucasian adults living in Nashville, Tennessee, USA. Blood was collected by leukapheresis, and PBMCs were isolated by Ficoll-Histopaque density gradient centrifugation and then cryopreserved in liquid nitrogen vapor phase. Purity and quantity of every magnetically sorted T cell population were checked by analytical flow cytometry. Genomic DNA was isolated from every sorted fraction and measured by UV absorbance on a Nanodrop 2000c.

Recombination linked TRBV30 to TRBJ2-2; 8 junctional bases match TRBD1. Sample: naive CD8+ T cells sorted from blood. The cell subset or site label corresponds to: CD45RA+CCR7+. The receptor was isolated from a man aged 18 to 29 in good health. At the DNA level, the sequence is TGTGCCTGGGGCCAGGGGGCTGGCACCGGGGAGCTGTTTTTT. Translated, it gives CAWGQGAGTGELFF.